Frequency places the clone carrying this T cell receptor beta chain as medium-sized (0.01 to 0.1%). Antigen: not known. TRB rearrangements were amplified by touch-down multiplex PCR with mixed TRB-A/B primers. TCRdb reprocessed the multiplex PCR reads and keeps a single row for each CDR3 protein, giving no DNA. The table counts 2,500 to 3,000 distinct CDR3 sequences; roughly 6.8% lies in the top ten. Each sample's input was approximately 0.25 ug genomic DNA, approximately 37,500 genome equivalents. This sample was taken from a study of T cell clusters in autoimmune cytopenias. The CDR3 sequence is 12 residues long. Germline V gene lookup returns CDR1 LNHDA and CDR2 SQIVND (reference sequence). Study outcomes and limitations: The cluster-lack signature was not seen for secondary cytopenia versus chronic lymphocytic leukemia.

This same sample was also taken into another study, of T cell repertoires in aging, cancer and after chemotherapy. That work states: Clear clonal overlap appeared across healthy donor samples taken over several months to years. In cancer patients, declining TCR diversity with age involved lost richness and lost evenness. No conclusions about immunological memory after chemotherapy can be drawn from the repertoire data.

The source is a human donor in good health. Specimen: peripheral blood. This chain connects TRBV19 to TRBJ1-4. CDR3 protein: CASKATYEKLFF.